Listed here are 11 T cell receptor beta chains from one sample, sequenced in a study of T cell responses to AZD1222 COVID-19 vaccine (TCRdb year 2021). Library preparation used the immunoSEQ multiplex PCR assay. In TCRdb, the immuneACCESS table is reduced to in-frame sequences with V and J assigned. These tables do not hold every clone; where another copy was compared, an unresolved V gene accounts for under half, and the others remain unexplained. The sample table records more than 150,000 clones; approximately 94% of these occur just once. 7.5% to 10% of the sample is taken by the ten largest. Per the publication, the time point label means: baseline before first vaccination. This specimen consisted of peripheral blood, obtained on day 0 of AZD1222 vaccination. These TCRs come from an adult in good health.

The rearrangement joins TRBV15 to TRBJ1-6, with D unclear. CDR1 is LNHNV and CDR2 is YYDKDF in the germline V gene (reference sequence). Trimming shortened V by 6 bases and J by 14 bases, and 20 bases separated the two germline ends. The CDR3 contains 14 residues. The CDR3 here is CATSPLFGSRALHF. The CDR3 DNA reads TGTGCCACCAGTCCCCTTTTCGGATCAAGGGCCCTCCACTTT. The complete variable domain, with remaining parts taken from reference TRBV15 and TRBJ1-6, reads DAMVIQNPRYQVTQFGKPVTLSCSQTLNHNVMYWYQQKSSQAPKLLFHYYDKDFNNEADTPDNFQSRRPNTSFCFLDIRSPGLGDTAMYLCATSPLFGSRALHFGNGTRLTVT.

J is TRBJ1-3 and V is TRBV18; no definite D call. Between the trimmed V and J ends, which lost 3 bases and 0 bases, there was a span of 12 bases. Germline CDR1 is KGHSH and CDR2 is LQKENI. This CDR3 is built from 16 residues. CDR3 sequence: CASSPDAASSGNTIYF. Here the CDR3 DNA reads TGTGCCAGCTCACCGGACGCGGCCTCCTCTGGAAACACCATATATTTT.

The rearrangement links TRBV19 to TRBJ1-5, with D possibly matching TRBD1 (6 bases). The V and J ends lost 5 bases and 0 bases respectively, with 11 bases between them. The CDR3 extends over 15 amino acids. Germline assignment: CDR1 LNHDA and CDR2 SQIVND (reference sequence). The CDR3 loop is CASSFLTGSNQPQHF. CDR3 coding DNA: TGTGCCAGTAGTTTCCTGACAGGTAGCAATCAGCCCCAGCATTTT.

The chain couples TRBV5-1 to TRBJ2-3; D unclear. This CDR3 contains 16 residues. Germline V gene sequence: CDR1 SGHRS, CDR2 YFSETQ. V dropped 0 bases and J dropped 0 bases, with 11 bases sitting between them. CDR3 DNA sequence: TGCGCCAGCAGCTTGGTATTGGGTGGTAGCACAGATACGCAGTATTTT. Translation gives CASSLVLGGSTDTQYF.

The J gene is TRBJ1-1, the V gene TRBV6-5, with D tentatively TRBD1 (5 bases). The CDR3 runs 14 residues. With 7 bases removed from V and 1 base from J, the gap between germline ends came to 13 bases. CDR1 and CDR2 (germline): MNHEY, SVGAGI. CDR3 in DNA: TGTGCCAGCACTTTACGGGACGGGAACACTGAAGCTTTCTTT. Translation: CASTLRDGNTEAFF.

The chain combines TRBV7-9 with TRBJ2-3; 11 positions match TRBD2. The CDR3 length is 18 residues. Per the germline V gene, CDR1 is SEHNR and CDR2 is FQNEAQ (reference sequence). After removal of 2 bases from V and 3 bases from J, the junction contained 10 bases not matched to a gene. Written as DNA, the CDR3 is TGTGCCAGCAGCTTAAGAATCCTAGCTAGCGGGAGGACAGATACGCAGTATTTT. Its translation is CASSLRILASGRTDTQYF.

This chain joins TRBV15 and TRBJ1-4; 7 nucleotides line up with TRBD1. V was clipped by 5 bases and J by 4 bases; unmatched bases: 7. The germline V gene has CDR1 LNHNV and CDR2 YYDKDF (reference sequence). This CDR3 has 15 amino acids. The CDR3 here is CATSGRQGFNEKLFF. CDR3 DNA sequence: TGTGCCACCAGCGGCCGACAGGGCTTTAATGAAAAACTGTTTTTT.

This clone was counted once. This sequence joins TRBV6-1 and TRBJ1-2; TRBD1 is a possible D gene (6 bases). V was cut by 3 bases and J by 7 bases, with 18 bases left in between. The CDR3 contains 15 residues. Germline lookup yields CDR1 MNHNS and CDR2 SASEGT. As DNA, the CDR3 is TGTGCCAGCAGTGATGTGGGGGCGGTTAGGTCTGGCTACACCTTC. Encoded protein: CASSDVGAVRSGYTF.

The chain combines TRBV3-1 (or the pseudogene TRBV3-2) with TRBJ1-2; D may be TRBD1 (6 bases). Germline V lookup: CDR1 LGHDT, CDR2 YNNKEL (reference sequence). The CDR3 runs to 14 residues. V was cut by 1 base and J by 8 bases, with 14 bases left in between. Here the CDR3 reads CASSQVPRGYGYTF. Written as DNA, the CDR3 is TGTGCCAGCAGCCAAGTTCCCAGGGGATACGGCTACACCTTC.

The V and J genes are TRBV11-3 and TRBJ2-1; D may be TRBD2 (5 bases). V gave up 0 bases and J gave up 6 bases, with 6 bases separating them. CDR1 is SGHNT and CDR2 is YENEEA in the germline V gene. This CDR3 spans 13 amino acids. CDR3 in amino acids: CASSLDRGNEQFF. In nucleotides, the CDR3 is TGTGCCAGCAGCTTAGACCGGGGCAATGAGCAGTTCTTC.

The chain is built from TRBV11-2 and TRBJ1-6, with a tentative D call TRBD1 (6 bases). The CDR3 is 15 residues long. V lost 4 bases and J 7 bases, leaving 14 bases between the germline ends. Germline CDR1 SGHAT, CDR2 FQNNGV. As DNA, the CDR3 is TGTGCCAGCAGCTCGCCAACAGGGCGCAATTCACCCCTCCACTTT. It specifies CASSSPTGRNSPLHF.